This T cell receptor (beta chain) was found in a study of T cells in Graves' hyperthyroidism and ophthalmopathy. General study findings and limits: Researchers found most expanded thyroid clonotypes above 0.001 in blood as well.

From germline, CDR1 is LGHDT and CDR2 YNNKEL (reference sequence). V dropped 3 bases and J dropped 3 bases, with 9 bases sitting between them. The CDR3 contains 13 residues. This clonotype was seen at least ten times. Its specificity is unknown. No ophthalmopathy progression within 18 months constituted stable Graves' hyperthyroidism. Cells are PBMCs isolated from more than 8.5 ml of fresh blood. Regions amplified from RNA transcripts were the TCR beta CDR3 regions. The HTBI primer set drove a first-round RT-PCR of the TCR CDR3. TCRdb itself ran the multiplex PCR reads through MiXCR, one entry per CDR3 protein. The data contain hundreds of thousands of distinct CDR3 sequences, 15% to 20% of them singletons.

Sequencing input: blood. The chain joins TRBV3-1 to TRBJ2-7, with a tentative D call TRBD2 (5 bases). This sequence was found in a woman in her twenties or thirties with Graves' hyperthyroidism. CDR3 in DNA: TGTGCCAGCAGCCAGGATACTAGCTACGAGCAGTACTTC. Its translation is CASSQDTSYEQYF.